Listed here are 29 T cell receptor beta chains from one sample, sequenced in a study of OX40 agonist ivuxolimab in advanced cancers. Clones were sequenced by immunoSEQ multiplex PCR, and TCRdb holds only the in-frame ones, with some missing. The sample has tens of thousands of clones, 75% to 95% seen once. The source was CD4+ or CD8+ T cells sorted from blood, collected in a trial of the OX40 agonist ivuxolimab. These receptors originate from an adult with an advanced solid tumor such as melanoma, head and neck, liver or kidney cancer.

This chain uses TRBV6-5 with TRBJ2-5; D uncertain. The end of the DNA is better explained by TRBJ2-7, so the J call may be wrong. Germline assignment: CDR1 MNHEY and CDR2 SVGAGI. The CDR3 is made up of 13 amino acids. The CDR3, as DNA: TGTGCCAGCAGTGTCCCACAGTTTAACGAGCAGTACTTC. Translating it yields CASSVPQFNEQYF.

The J gene is TRBJ2-1, the V gene TRBV7-2; 8 bases are a match to TRBD2. Germline V CDR1 and CDR2: SGHTA, FQGNSA. The CDR3 consists of 15 residues. The junction had 10 bases not matched to a gene; V was cut back by 5 bases and J by 7 bases. In DNA, the CDR3 is TGTGCCAGCAGCGCCTTTAGGGCTAGCGGGAATGAGCAGTTCTTC. Translation: CASSAFRASGNEQFF.

The V and J genes are TRBV4-2 and TRBJ2-1; 7 bases agree with TRBD1. CDR3 size: 15 residues. Germline V gene sequence: CDR1 LGHNA, CDR2 YNFKEQ. V shed 0 bases, J shed 9 bases, and the junction held 8 bases outside the gene matches. The CDR3 nucleotides are TGTGCCAGCAGCCAAGACGGGACAGACCCTATTGAGCAGTTCTTC. As protein: CASSQDGTDPIEQFF.

The chain uses TRBV7-2 and TRBJ2-3; D may be TRBD2 (5 bases). This CDR3 region has 13 residues. The germline V and J ends were trimmed by 1 base and 7 bases, with 9 bases remaining between them. CDR1 and CDR2 from the germline V gene are SGHTA and FQGNSA. The CDR3 DNA is TGTGCCAGCAGCTTAGGGGAGCGGCATACGCAGTATTTT. Translation: CASSLGERHTQYF. The whole variable domain, filled in from reference TRBV7-2 and TRBJ2-3, reads GAGVSQSPSNKVTEKGKDVELRCDPISGHTALYWYRQSLGQGLEFLIYFQGNSAPDKSGLPSDRFSAERTGGSVSTLTIQRTQQEDSAVYLCASSLGERHTQYFGPGTRLTVL.

The CDR3 sequence: CASSPVSGRGETQYF. The DNA for the CDR3 is TGTGCCAGCTCACCCGTTAGCGGGAGAGGAGAGACCCAGTACTTC. V and J are TRBV18 and TRBJ2-5; 9 nucleotides align to TRBD2. This CDR3 comprises 15 residues. With V trimmed by 3 bases and J by 4 bases, 6 bases remained unmatched. CDR1 KGHSH and CDR2 LQKENI come from the germline V gene.

This sequence joins TRBV6-5 and TRBJ1-2, with 7 bases aligning to TRBD1. There are 16 residues in the CDR3. The germline V gene encodes CDR1 MNHEY and CDR2 SVGAGI. With 2 bases clipped from V and 2 bases from J, the junction kept 8 bases outside the gene matches. The CDR3 here is CASSYQRGQSNYGYTF. The CDR3 coding sequence is TGTGCCAGCAGTTACCAAAGGGGACAGAGCAACTATGGCTACACCTTC.

The sample holds a few counts of this clone. The chain links TRBV2 to TRBJ1-5; no reliable D call. This CDR3 contains 16 residues. Germline CDR1 reads SNHLY; CDR2 reads FYNNEI. Deletions cut 5 bases from V and 2 bases from J, with 16 bases between. CDR3 amino acids: CASSLTSSGGNQPQHF. The CDR3 DNA reads as TGTGCCAGCAGTTTGACATCCTCTGGCGGCAATCAGCCCCAGCATTTT.

The chain recombines TRBV25-1 with TRBJ1-4; unclear D gene. The CDR3 spans 14 residues. Deletions cut 3 bases from V and 0 bases from J, with 5 bases between. CDR1 and CDR2 from the germline V gene are MGHDK and SYGVNS. CDR3 residues: CASSDLATNEKLFF. As DNA, the CDR3 is TGTGCCAGCAGTGATCTTGCAACTAATGAAAAACTGTTTTTT.

This clone was counted once. The sample has other DNA sequences that encode this CDR3 too. This chain joins TRBV5-6 and TRBJ2-7, with D unresolved. CDR1 is SGHDT, CDR2 YYEEEE, per germline. V gave up 1 base and J gave up 7 bases, with 6 bases separating them. This CDR3 is 11 amino acids long. CDR3 nucleotide sequence: TGTGCCAGCAGCTTGCCCGGGGAGCAGTACTTC. Translated: CASSLPGEQYF.

The rearrangement uses TRBV19 and TRBJ2-1; 8 bases fit TRBD1. The CDR3 runs 14 residues. V lost 4 bases and J lost 1; bases outside the gene matches: 0. CDR1 is LNHDA and CDR2 is SQIVND in the germline V gene (reference sequence). CDR3 residues: CASSRTGSYNEQFF. The CDR3 DNA is TGTGCCAGTAGTAGGACAGGGTCCTACAATGAGCAGTTCTTC.

The V call is TRBV5-5, the J call TRBJ2-2, with 8 bases fitting TRBD2. J was trimmed by 3 bases and V by 0 bases; bases with no gene match: 7. The CDR3 has 17 amino acids. In germline, CDR1 is SGHKS, CDR2 YYEKEE (reference sequence). CDR3 in amino acids: CASSLERGPLHTGELFF. In DNA form, the CDR3 reads TGTGCCAGCAGCTTGGAGCGGGGGCCTTTGCACACCGGGGAGCTGTTTTTT. Full variable domain (rest looked up from reference TRBV5-5 and TRBJ2-2): DAGVTQSPTHLIKTRGQQVTLRCSPISGHKSVSWYQQVLGQGPQFIFQYYEKEERGRGNFPDRFSARQFPNYSSELNVNALLLGDSALYLCASSLERGPLHTGELFFGEGSRLTVL.

The gene calls are TRBV5-1 and TRBJ2-7; TRBD2 aligns across 8 bases. The germline CDR1 and CDR2 sequences are SGHRS and YFSETQ. The CDR3 spans 15 residues. The junction had 11 bases not matched to a gene; V was cut back by 0 bases and J by 9 bases. The DNA of the CDR3 is TGCGCCAGCAGCTTGGAAGGCCAGCGGGAGCAAGCGCAGTACTTC. Its translation is CASSLEGQREQAQYF.

The rearrangement links TRBV5-6 to TRBJ1-5; 8 bases fit TRBD1. The germline CDR1 and CDR2 sequences are SGHDT and YYEEEE. The CDR3 runs to 16 residues. V dropped 1 base and J dropped 6; count of bases not matched to a gene: 9. CDR3 loop: CASSLYLTGGRQPQHF. The CDR3 DNA reads TGTGCCAGCAGCTTGTATCTTACAGGGGGACGTCAGCCCCAGCATTTT.

The V gene is TRBV5-5, the J gene TRBJ2-1; possible D gene TRBD1, 5 bases. The V end was cut by 0 bases, the J end by 2 bases, with 9 bases between. This CDR3 has 15 amino acids. Germline V gene sequence: CDR1 SGHKS, CDR2 YYEKEE (reference sequence). This CDR3 reads CASSLATGTYNEQFF. For the CDR3, the DNA is TGTGCCAGCAGCTTGGCCACAGGTACCTACAATGAGCAGTTCTTC.

The V gene is TRBV4-1, the J gene TRBJ1-1; no definite D call. Germline V gene data show CDR1 as MGHRA and CDR2 as YSYEKL. Trimming took off 5 bases at V and 0 bases at J, with 10 bases between the two ends. The CDR3 runs to 14 residues. The CDR3 nucleotides are TGCGCCAGCAGCGCTAAGGGCTTGAACACTGAAGCTTTCTTT. Residues: CASSAKGLNTEAFF.

The chain has TRBV28 and TRBJ1-2; maybe TRBD1 (5 bases). This CDR3 is built from 14 residues. The germline V gene encodes CDR1 MDHEN and CDR2 SYDVKM. Trimming took 6 bases from V and 4 from J, leaving 15 bases between them. DNA for the CDR3: TGTGCCAGCAGCTCGGGACGCAGTACCTATGGCTACACCTTC. This translates into CASSSGRSTYGYTF.

The rearrangement links TRBV16 to TRBJ2-2; tentative D call: TRBD2 (6 bases). Germline V gene lookup returns CDR1 KGHSY and CDR2 FQNENV. Trimming pared 1 base from V and 3 bases from J, leaving 6 bases between. The CDR3 is 14 amino acids. The CDR3 sequence: CASSQWRDTGELFF. CDR3 DNA: TGTGCCAGCAGCCAATGGAGGGACACCGGGGAGCTGTTTTTT.

The CDR3 sequence is CAWMIGGNSPLHF. CDR3 coding DNA: TGTGCCTGGATGATCGGGGGCAATTCACCCCTCCACTTT. The rearrangement links TRBV30 to TRBJ1-6, with D perhaps matching TRBD1 (6 bases). Germline V gene sequence: CDR1 GTSNPN, CDR2 SVGIG (reference sequence). CDR3 length: 13 amino acids. Trimming cost V 4 bases and J 7 bases, with 11 bases left between them.

The count of this clone is one. The chain couples TRBV14 to TRBJ2-1; D not resolved. Trimming pared 0 bases from V and 2 bases from J, leaving 11 bases between. In germline, CDR1 is SGHDN, CDR2 FVKESK. CDR3 size: 16 residues. The CDR3: CASSQDLGSTYNEQFF. CDR3 nucleotide sequence: TGTGCCAGCAGCCAAGATTTGGGATCTACCTACAATGAGCAGTTCTTC.

The genes are TRBV11-2 and TRBJ2-1, with TRBD2 identical over 10 bases. V was pared by 5 bases and J by 9 bases, with 10 bases of the junction left unmatched. The CDR3 spans 15 residues. The germline V gene encodes CDR1 SGHAT and CDR2 FQNNGV. The CDR3 sequence: CASSVTSGTFSEQFF. Here the CDR3 DNA reads TGTGCCAGCAGCGTTACTAGCGGGACGTTTAGTGAGCAGTTCTTC.

The J gene is TRBJ2-4, the V gene TRBV18; the D is unclear. Germline-derived CDR1 and CDR2 are KGHSH and LQKENI. This CDR3 has 16 amino acids. The germline V and J ends were trimmed by 6 bases and 0 bases, with 15 bases remaining between them. The CDR3: CASSHNWQVAKNIQYF. The CDR3 region has the DNA TGTGCCAGCTCCCACAATTGGCAGGTAGCCAAAAACATTCAGTACTTC.

This clone occurred once. The chain carries TRBV10-3 and TRBJ1-5; D is perhaps TRBD1 (5 bases). V lost 6 bases and J 4 bases, leaving 10 bases between the germline ends. Germline CDR1 is ENHRY and CDR2 is SYGVKD. The CDR3 loop spans 13 amino acids. The CDR3 is CAIRGEGNQPQHF. The CDR3 region has the DNA TGTGCCATCAGAGGGGAGGGGAATCAGCCCCAGCATTTT.

This chain joins TRBV5-4 and TRBJ2-7; 9 nucleotides match TRBD1. J gave up 4 bases and V 0 bases, and 5 bases lay outside the gene matches. The CDR3 has 15 amino acids. The germline V gene has CDR1 SGHNT and CDR2 YYREEE (reference sequence). The CDR3 DNA sequence: TGTGCCAGCAGCTTGGCGGGACAGGGTTATTACGAGCAGTACTTC. This sequence encodes CASSLAGQGYYEQYF. Full variable domain (missing parts from reference TRBV5-4 and TRBJ2-7): ETGVTQSPTHLIKTRGQQVTLRCSSQSGHNTVSWYQQALGQGPQFIFQYYREEENGRGNFPPRFSGLQFPNYSSELNVNALELDDSALYLCASSLAGQGYYEQYFGPGTRLTVT.

The chain combines TRBV7-9 with TRBJ2-1, with 10 positions matching TRBD2. This CDR3 comprises 16 residues. V shed 1 base, J shed 7 bases, and the junction held 7 bases outside the gene matches. The germline CDR1 and CDR2 sequences are SEHNR and FQNEAQ (reference sequence). CDR3 sequence (DNA): TGTGCCAGCAGCTTAGGGCCAGCGGGAGGGCAGAATGAGCAGTTCTTC. Protein sequence: CASSLGPAGGQNEQFF.

This chain connects TRBV27 to TRBJ2-3; possibly TRBD2 for D (6 bases). Between the trimmed V and J ends, which lost 7 bases and 8 bases, there was a span of 19 bases. CDR3 length: 14 residues. Germline assignment: CDR1 MNHEY and CDR2 SMNVEV (reference sequence). CDR3 protein: CASKAQGGVGTQYF. The CDR3 DNA reads TGTGCCAGCAAGGCGCAGGGAGGAGTGGGTACGCAGTATTTT.

The chain joins TRBV25-1 to TRBJ1-1; a weak D match, TRBD1 (5 bases). From germline, CDR1 is MGHDK and CDR2 SYGVNS. V was cut by 1 base and J by 4 bases, with 13 bases left in between. The CDR3 spans 15 residues. The DNA of the CDR3 is TGTGCCAGCAGTGAATCCGTACTTGGGGGCACTGAAGCTTTCTTT. This encodes CASSESVLGGTEAFF.

The chain joins TRBV9 to TRBJ1-2; tentative D call: TRBD1 (5 bases). The V and J ends lost 4 bases and 2 bases respectively, with 9 bases between them. The V gene's germline CDR1 is SGDLS and CDR2 YYNGEE. CDR3 size: 13 residues. The CDR3 DNA is TGTGCCAGCAGCCCGACAGAGAACTATGGCTACACCTTC. It specifies CASSPTENYGYTF.

The V gene is TRBV11-3, the J gene TRBJ1-2; D possibly corresponds to TRBD1 (6 bases). With 5 bases removed from V and 4 bases from J, the gap between germline ends came to 11 bases. Germline V lookup: CDR1 SGHNT, CDR2 YENEEA. This CDR3 region has 13 residues. The chain's CDR3 is CASSAQGPYGYTF. DNA for the CDR3: TGTGCCAGCAGCGCACAGGGACCCTATGGCTACACCTTC.

The chain is built from TRBV4-1 and TRBJ2-5; no reliable D call. The CDR3 length is 15 residues. Looked up from germline, CDR1 is MGHRA and CDR2 is YSYEKL. V lost 0 bases, J lost 3 bases, and 11 bases lay in between. Here the CDR3 DNA reads TGCGCCAGCAGCCAAGATCAAGGGCGGAAAGAGACCCAGTACTTC. It codes for CASSQDQGRKETQYF.